One sample yielded the 32 T cell receptor beta chains listed below, sequenced in a study of CXCR3-negative and CXCR3-positive naive CD8 T cells. Via 5' RACE with UMI labels, TRB cDNA libraries were prepared. After re-calling the 5' RACE reads, TCRdb lists one entry per CDR3 protein, DNA absent. In total, the table holds some 61,000 distinct CDR3 sequences. Sequencing was carried out using naive CXCR3- CD8+ T cells from blood. The subset here: CD45RO-CCR7+CD27+CD95- naive CD8+ T cells lacking CXCR3 (TNR3-). The receptor set was obtained from a human donor in good health. Some clones in this sample may be carry-over from other donors' samples.

The rearrangement joins TRBV4-3 to TRBJ1-1. The CDR3 extends over 15 amino acids. Germline assignment: CDR1 LGHNA and CDR2 YSLEER. CDR3 sequence: CASSQGAQLNTEAFF.

This CDR3 reads CASSYSWDYSNQPQHF. The chain joins TRBV6-2 or TRBV6-3 to TRBJ1-5. The CDR3 covers 16 residues. CDR1 and CDR2 from the germline V gene are MNHEY and SVGEGT.

This chain joins TRBV7-9 and TRBJ2-1. The CDR3 totals 13 residues. CDR1 is SEHNR and CDR2 is FQNEAQ in the germline V gene (reference sequence). Here the CDR3 reads CASSFVTYNEQFF.

The chain uses TRBV12-3 or TRBV12-4 and TRBJ1-2; the TCRdb call, TRBD1, lacks DNA for checking. The CDR3 has 16 residues. The CDR3 loop is CASSRNTGTGNDGYTF.

The chain carries TRBV6-1 and TRBJ1-1; TCRdb's D gene call, TRBD1, goes unchecked for lack of DNA. CDR3 length equals 19 residues. Germline CDR1 MNHNS, CDR2 SASEGT. The CDR3 is CASSDFVRDRGRLNTEAFF.

The chain links TRBV7-2 to TRBJ1-5; TCRdb outputs TRBD1, but without DNA this stays unchecked. Germline V gives CDR1 SGHTA, CDR2 FQGNSA. This CDR3 is 18 amino acids long. The CDR3: CASSLVLGTEQRNQPQHF.

This sequence joins TRBV29-1 and TRBJ2-7. Germline values: CDR1 SQVTM, CDR2 ANQGSEA. The CDR3 spans 14 residues. CDR3 region: CSVEDPRGAYEQYF.

The chain carries TRBV12-3 or TRBV12-4 and TRBJ2-3; the D call of TRBD1 rests on TCRdb alone, since no DNA is present to check it. This CDR3 has 13 amino acids. The chain's CDR3 is CASGRLEKDTQYF.

The chain carries TRBV29-1 and TRBJ2-1. This CDR3 is built from 15 residues. CDR1 is SQVTM and CDR2 is ANQGSEA in the germline V gene. CDR3 amino acids: CSVEGPQSSYNEQFF.

V usage is TRBV28 and J usage is TRBJ2-1; TCRdb lists TRBD2, though no DNA is available to test this call. The CDR3 sequence is 16 residues long. Germline V gene sequence: CDR1 MDHEN, CDR2 SYDVKM. CDR3 protein: CASSLRAAGDYNEQFF. Full variable domain (rest looked up from reference TRBV28 and TRBJ2-1): DVKVTQSSRYLVKRTGEKVFLECVQDMDHENMFWYRQDPGLGLRLIYFSYDVKMKEKGDIPEGYSVSREKKERFSLILESASTNQTSMYLCASSLRAAGDYNEQFFGPGTRLTVL.

This rearrangement joins TRBV29-1 to TRBJ1-2. Germline V lookup: CDR1 SQVTM, CDR2 ANQGSEA. The length of the CDR3 is 13 residues. The CDR3 sequence: CSVDPSTNYGYTF.

This sequence joins TRBV15 and TRBJ2-3. From germline, CDR1 is LNHNV and CDR2 YYDKDF (reference sequence). The CDR3 has 14 residues. The CDR3 loop reads CATSRVGFTDTQYF.

This chain joins TRBV4-1 and TRBJ2-5; TCRdb picks TRBD2, but there is no DNA to check that call. Germline CDR1 reads MGHRA; CDR2 reads YSYEKL. This CDR3 spans 18 amino acids. CDR3 amino acids: CASSQLSLAGAPQETQYF.

The rearrangement uses TRBV6-2 or TRBV6-3 and TRBJ1-5; absent DNA, TCRdb's TRBD1 call cannot be checked. The germline gives CDR1 MNHEY, CDR2 SVGEGT. The CDR3 is 14 residues long. This CDR3 is CASSYGTENQPQHF.

CDR3 loop: CASSPGQGYEQFF. The chain employs TRBV4-3 and TRBJ2-1; TCRdb's D call, TRBD1, is unchecked because there is no DNA. Germline CDR1 and CDR2: LGHNA and YSLEER. The CDR3 totals 13 residues.

The chain employs TRBV20-1 and TRBJ1-1; the TCRdb D gene call, TRBD1, has no DNA to confirm it. Looked up from germline, CDR1 is DFQATT and CDR2 is SNEGSKA (reference sequence). There are 13 residues in the CDR3. The CDR3 spells CSAYGTGITEAFF.

The rearrangement joins TRBV5-6 to TRBJ2-1. Germline CDR1 reads SGHDT; CDR2 reads YYEEEE. The CDR3 extends over 14 amino acids. The CDR3 here is CASSITGPYNEQFF. Combining the CDR3 with reference TRBV5-6 and TRBJ2-1 gives the whole variable domain DAGVTQSPTHLIKTRGQQVTLRCSPKSGHDTVSWYQQALGQGPQFIFQYYEEEERQRGNFPDRFSGHQFPNYSSELNVNALLLGDSALYLCASSITGPYNEQFFGPGTRLTVL.

The V gene is TRBV5-1, the J gene TRBJ2-2. CDR1 is SGHRS, CDR2 YFSETQ, per germline. There are 14 residues in the CDR3. The CDR3 spells CASSLDIYPGELFF.

The rearrangement links TRBV20-1 to TRBJ1-2. Germline CDR1 and CDR2: DFQATT and SNEGSKA (reference sequence). This CDR3 region has 15 residues. CDR3 sequence reads: CSAESGGGFNYGYTF.

The chain has TRBV5-1 and TRBJ2-7; there is no DNA to check the TCRdb D call of TRBD2. Germline V gene sequence: CDR1 SGHRS, CDR2 YFSETQ. The CDR3 loop spans 16 amino acids. The CDR3 loop is CASSLEAGPSLYEQYF.

The CDR3 here is CSVEPVNTEAFF. The chain carries TRBV29-1 and TRBJ1-1. The CDR3 runs 12 residues. CDR1 and CDR2 (germline): SQVTM, ANQGSEA.

The CDR3 protein is CASSYGFEGAYEQYF. The chain is built from TRBV6-2 or TRBV6-3 and TRBJ2-7; checking the TCRdb D call of TRBD1 is not possible without DNA. In germline, CDR1 is MNHEY, CDR2 SVGEGT. The CDR3 totals 15 residues.

V and J are TRBV5-1 and TRBJ2-1. The CDR3 is made up of 14 amino acids. Germline V gives CDR1 SGHRS, CDR2 YFSETQ. The CDR3 region is CASRVDHTYNEQFF.

V is TRBV9 and J is TRBJ1-2; TCRdb reports TRBD1, a call that lacks DNA to check it against. Germline CDR1 is SGDLS and CDR2 is YYNGEE. The CDR3 contains 12 residues. CDR3 sequence: CASSADIDGYTF.

This sequence joins TRBV27 and TRBJ2-1; the TRBD1 assignment by TCRdb is unverifiable without DNA. CDR1 and CDR2 from the germline V gene are MNHEY and SMNVEV (reference sequence). CDR3 size: 16 residues. The CDR3: CASSPPGQGPYNEQFF.

The rearrangement uses TRBV29-1 and TRBJ1-1; TCRdb gives TRBD1 as the D gene, but with no DNA this cannot be confirmed. Germline CDR1 and CDR2: SQVTM and ANQGSEA. This CDR3 is 17 amino acids long. The chain's CDR3 is CSVEGAHRGGSGAEAFF.

The J gene is TRBJ1-5, the V gene TRBV6-5. Germline V gives CDR1 MNHEY, CDR2 SVGAGI. This CDR3 contains 13 residues. This chain's CDR3 is CATKIGTDQPQHF.

The J gene is TRBJ2-7, the V gene TRBV7-9; without DNA, the TCRdb call of TRBD1 cannot be checked. CDR1 and CDR2 from the germline V gene are SEHNR and FQNEAQ (reference sequence). The CDR3 runs 14 residues. CDR3 sequence: CASSGRQGDYEQYF.

The CDR3 sequence: CSAAGVINEQFF. The chain links TRBV29-1 to TRBJ2-1; TCRdb indicates TRBD1, and absent DNA this call remains unverified. CDR3 size: 12 residues. The germline V gene encodes CDR1 SQVTM and CDR2 ANQGSEA.

This chain links TRBV29-1 with TRBJ1-1; TCRdb calls TRBD1, which cannot be checked without DNA. CDR1 is SQVTM, CDR2 ANQGSEA, per germline. This CDR3 is 15 amino acids long. This CDR3 reads CSVPGTGLRSTEAFF.

The rearrangement joins TRBV29-1 to TRBJ2-2. CDR3 size: 13 residues. Per germline, CDR1 SQVTM and CDR2 ANQGSEA. The CDR3: CSAQQANTGELFF.

The chain has TRBV29-1 and TRBJ1-2; TCRdb picks TRBD1, but there is no DNA to check that call. This CDR3 has 17 residues. Germline CDR1 SQVTM, CDR2 ANQGSEA. CDR3 loop: CSVVRPGHERGHYGYTF.